This T cell receptor (beta chain) was found in a study of CD8 T cells in ankylosing spondylitis listed by TCRdb under 2017. Background on the whole study: The study profiled T cell receptor beta repertoires in healthy donors and ankylosing spondylitis patients to find disease-linked TCR variants. Peripheral blood was sampled, and synovial fluid was also collected from ankylosing spondylitis patients. The full study cohort was made up of under 30 ankylosing spondylitis patients and roughly 98 healthy donors.

The germline V gene sets CDR1 to SGHTA and CDR2 to FQGNSA. Trimming takes 5 bases from V and 5 bases from J, and the germline ends sit 15 bases apart. The CDR3, cysteine through phenylalanine, is 14 amino acids long. Only the CDR3 part of the read is kept: 42 bases, read in frame from the first base. The instrument was an Illumina HiSeq 2500. TCR beta libraries were prepared by quantitative 5'-RACE with molecular barcodes. As for the original processing: To identify disease-linked TCR variants, a new computational method was used, one built on a probabilistic model of VDJ rearrangement. The public reads were quality trimmed at Q25 with fastp and then assembled into clones with MiXCR by TCRdb, keeping productive beta chains. When rows share a CDR3 protein, they turn into one entry using the most common DNA and genes. It is TCRdb's table, rather than the study itself, that gives the V and J calls and clone size. In this sample the table shows roughly 490,000 distinct CDR3 sequences, about 5.2% of which occur a single time. Approximately 4% of the sample comes from the top ten.

Study-wide conclusions, independent of this receptor: The disease-linked clones were reported as significantly enriched in matched synovial fluid samples from ankylosing spondylitis patients. In peripheral blood, the disease-linked clones were found at relatively low frequencies and had a CD8+ phenotype. Blood from ankylosing spondylitis patients appeared to be characterized by a TCR beta motif composed of under 10 highly homologous amino acid variants. Some of the motif variants had been reported before in the synovial fluid and blood of reactive arthritis patients, a finding that suggests common disease-initiation mechanisms.

With regard to this clonotype: No antigen is known for it. No base-level quality is on record; no much larger clone is a single base apart.

The clonotype comes from a male donor with ankylosing spondylitis. The chain uses TRBV7-2 and TRBJ1-1; the D region possibly corresponds to TRBD1 (5 bases align). The material sequenced was blood, either unsorted or a sorted T cell fraction (not recorded which). The base sequence is TGTGCCAGCAGCCGGCGGGCAGGGAGGACTGAAGCTTTCTTT. Translated, this gives CASSRRAGRTEAFF.